A selection of T cell receptor beta chains follows, all from one sample in a study of blood T cells in healthy people across ages. TCRdb re-called the 5' RACE reads through MiXCR, storing one row per CDR3 protein. Of approximately 1.5 million distinct CDR3 sequences in the sample, approximately 43% were seen once. The sequenced sample consisted of blood. The receptors stem from a young woman in good health. Each CDR3 is given with its conserved first and last residue. Each record gives: V gene, clone size, D gene, J gene, CDR3 DNA, CDR3 protein. The D gene is left open where the match is weak. For some rows the clone size is stated as once, few or many, or as a class when expanded; others skip it.

V: TRBV5-1; size: few; D: TRBD1; J: TRBJ2-4; DNA: TGCGCCAGCAGCAACCAAGGACAGGGCCAAAACATTCAGTACTTC; CDR3: CASSNQGQGQNIQYF
V: TRBV7-2; size: few; D: TRBD2; J: TRBJ2-3; DNA: TGTGCCAGCAGCCCAGCGGGGGGGCGGATTCGAGATACGCAGTATTTT; CDR3: CASSPAGGRIRDTQYF
V: TRBV20-1; size: .; D: .; J: TRBJ1-2; DNA: TGCAGTGCTACCACTAGGGGGTATGGCTACACCTTC; CDR3: CSATTRGYGYTF
V: TRBV6-6; size: .; D: TRBD1; J: TRBJ2-1; DNA: TGTGCCAGCAGGTTACAGGGGCCTGAGCAGTTCTTC; CDR3: CASRLQGPEQFF
V: TRBV24-1; size: .; D: .; J: TRBJ2-2; DNA: TGTGCCACCAGTGATAACACCGGGGAGCTGTTTTTT; CDR3: CATSDNTGELFF
V: TRBV20-1; size: .; D: .; J: TRBJ1-2; DNA: TGCAGTGCCACTCTAATCGGGAGCGGCTACACCTTC; CDR3: CSATLIGSGYTF
V: TRBV7-9; size: few; D: TRBD1; J: TRBJ2-3; DNA: TGTGCCAGTACGACAGGGGGATTCACAGATACGCAGTATTTT; CDR3: CASTTGGFTDTQYF
V: TRBV6-6; size: .; D: .; J: TRBJ2-1; DNA: TGTGCCAGCAAGAACTACGAGCAGTTCTTC; CDR3: CASKNYEQFF
V: TRBV3-1; size: once; D: TRBD1; J: TRBJ1-4; DNA: TGTGCCAGCAGCCATCACACAGGGGCGGTTGGTGAAAAACTGTTTTTT; CDR3: CASSHHTGAVGEKLFF
V: TRBV12-3/TRBV12-4; size: few; D: .; J: TRBJ1-1; DNA: TGTGCCAGCAGTTTATCCATCACTATGATGAACACTGAAGCTTTCTTT; CDR3: CASSLSITMMNTEAFF
V: TRBV27; size: many; D: .; J: TRBJ2-7; DNA: TGTGCCAGCAGTTTCTCGAGCTCCTACGAGCAGTACTTC; CDR3: CASSFSSSYEQYF
V: TRBV4-3; size: .; D: .; J: TRBJ1-1; DNA: TGCGCCAGCAGCCAAGGCAGGGCGTGGACTGAAGCTTTCTTT; CDR3: CASSQGRAWTEAFF
V: TRBV5-6; size: few; D: .; J: TRBJ2-4; DNA: TGTGCCAGCAGCCGACTTGGGGTAGCCAAAAACATTCAGTACTTC; CDR3: CASSRLGVAKNIQYF
V: TRBV27; size: .; D: TRBD1; J: TRBJ2-7; DNA: TGTGCCAGCAGTTTGGTCGGGACAGGGGAGACCGAGCAGTACTTC; CDR3: CASSLVGTGETEQYF
V: TRBV2; size: .; D: .; J: TRBJ2-7; DNA: TGTGCCAGCAGAGCAAACCGGGATACGGTTTACGAGCAGTACTTC; CDR3: CASRANRDTVYEQYF
V: TRBV12-3/TRBV12-4; size: many; D: TRBD2; J: TRBJ2-5; DNA: TGTGCCAGCAGTTTAGGCGGGGGAGGTGAGACCCAGTACTTC; CDR3: CASSLGGGGETQYF
V: TRBV15; size: once; D: .; J: TRBJ2-1; DNA: TGTGCCACCAGCACTCAGGTGGTGAGTAACAATGAGCAGTTCTTC; CDR3: CATSTQVVSNNEQFF
V: TRBV9; size: .; D: .; J: TRBJ1-1; DNA: TGTGCCAGCAGCCCCCATCCCCTTTCTGAAGCTTTCTTT; CDR3: CASSPHPLSEAFF
V: TRBV4-1; size: .; D: .; J: TRBJ2-1; DNA: TGCGCCAGCAGCCAAGATTGGTTCAATGAGCAGTTCTTC; CDR3: CASSQDWFNEQFF
V: TRBV12-3/TRBV12-4; size: .; D: .; J: TRBJ1-6; DNA: TGTGCCAGCTCCGGACAGCGCGGAAGGACCAATAATTCACCCCTCCACTTT; CDR3: CASSGQRGRTNNSPLHF
V: TRBV7-9; size: .; D: TRBD2; J: TRBJ2-1; DNA: TGTGCCAGCAGCTTATGGCTAGCGGGCTCCTACAATGAGCAGTTCTTC; CDR3: CASSLWLAGSYNEQFF
V: TRBV5-5; size: few; D: TRBD1; J: TRBJ2-1; DNA: TGTGCCAGCAGCGGAGACAGGGGTTGGGGCGAGCAGTTCTTC; CDR3: CASSGDRGWGEQFF
V: TRBV21-1; size: few; D: .; J: TRBJ2-1; DNA: TGTGCCAGCAGCAAAAGACTAGCGGGAAATGAGCAGTTCTTC; CDR3: CASSKRLAGNEQFF
V: TRBV12-3/TRBV12-4; size: few; D: .; J: TRBJ2-3; DNA: TGTGCCAGCAGTTTATGGGCCTTTGGCCAGGGAGGCATGGCAGATACGCAGTATTTT; CDR3: CASSLWAFGQGGMADTQYF
V: TRBV3-1; size: .; D: .; J: TRBJ2-2; DNA: TGTGCCAGCAGCCAAGCTTGGCAGGCTGGAGGGGAGCTGTTTTTT; CDR3: CASSQAWQAGGELFF
V: TRBV6-1; size: few; D: TRBD2; J: TRBJ2-3; DNA: TGTGCCAGCAGTGAATTTAGAGGCGGGGGGGCAGCAGATACGCAGTATTTT; CDR3: CASSEFRGGGAADTQYF
V: TRBV20-1; size: once; D: .; J: TRBJ1-5; DNA: TGCAGTGCTAGAGATCGTGGGGGCGAGCCCCAGCATTTT; CDR3: CSARDRGGEPQHF
V: TRBV27; size: few; D: .; J: TRBJ2-7; DNA: TGTGCCAGCCGTCTGGGGCGGGCCGAGCAGTACTTC; CDR3: CASRLGRAEQYF
V: TRBV7-2; size: .; D: .; J: TRBJ2-2; DNA: TGTGCCAGCAGCTTACCGACAGACACCGGGGAGCTGTTTTTT; CDR3: CASSLPTDTGELFF
V: TRBV25-1; size: few; D: TRBD2; J: TRBJ2-1; DNA: TGTGCCAGCAGACACCTCGCGGGGCCGGGACTATACAATGAGCAGTTCTTC; CDR3: CASRHLAGPGLYNEQFF
V: TRBV7-8; size: .; D: TRBD1; J: TRBJ2-2; DNA: TGTGCCAGCAGCTTAGTGGTACAGGGGTTCACCGGGGAGCTGTTTTTT; CDR3: CASSLVVQGFTGELFF
V: TRBV12-3/TRBV12-4; size: .; D: .; J: TRBJ2-7; DNA: TGTGCCAGCAGTGTATCGACCCTGGCGGCCCAGTACTTC; CDR3: CASSVSTLAAQYF
V: TRBV3-1; size: once; D: TRBD2; J: TRBJ2-3; DNA: TGTGCCAGCAGCCAAGATTGGGTAGCGGGAAAAGATACGCAGTATTTT; CDR3: CASSQDWVAGKDTQYF
V: TRBV12-3/TRBV12-4; size: .; D: TRBD1; J: TRBJ1-4; DNA: TGTGCCAGCAGCCACGGGCCGAGGGGGCATGAAAAACTGTTTTTT; CDR3: CASSHGPRGHEKLFF
V: TRBV29-1; size: few; D: .; J: TRBJ1-1; DNA: TGCAGCGTTGTCCGGCTCATGAACACTGAAGCTTTCTTT; CDR3: CSVVRLMNTEAFF
V: TRBV10-3; size: few; D: .; J: TRBJ2-7; DNA: TGTGCCATCAGTGAGTCCATGGCTAGCGCCGGGCGGAGGACCTACGAGCAGTACTTC; CDR3: CAISESMASAGRRTYEQYF
V: TRBV7-6; size: .; D: TRBD1; J: TRBJ2-1; DNA: TGTGCCAGCAGCTTAGGTGTCAGGGGGCGTGTGCACAATGAGCAGTTCTTC; CDR3: CASSLGVRGRVHNEQFF
V: TRBV20-1; size: few; D: .; J: TRBJ2-7; DNA: TGCAGTGCTTCTGACAGGCAAAAGCTCCAGTACGAGCAGTACTTC; CDR3: CSASDRQKLQYEQYF